A single sample is the source of the 23 T cell receptor beta chains below, sequenced in a study of synovial regulatory T cells in juvenile arthritis. Antigen specificity for these receptors is unknown. Overall study findings and caveats: TCR diversity was lower in inflammation-associated blood Treg cells than in other blood Treg cells.

This table comes from immunoSEQ multiplex PCR, and its TCRdb copy is limited to in-frame clones, with some not included. The sample totals approximately 920 clones. The sequenced sample consisted of Treg cells from blood. Subset meaning: HLA-DR+ inflammation-associated blood Treg cells. The source is a donor younger than 30 with juvenile idiopathic arthritis.

This clone is labeled large based on frequency. The V gene is TRBV19, the J gene TRBJ1-1; the D call from TCRdb, TRBD1, cannot be confirmed without DNA. The CDR3 spans 15 residues. The coding DNA is unavailable. Germline V CDR1 and CDR2: LNHDA, SQIVND (reference sequence). The CDR3 here is CASSRRDRRNTEAFF. Full variable domain (remainder filled in from reference TRBV19 and TRBJ1-1): DGGITQSPKYLFRKEGQNVTLSCEQNLNHDAMYWYRQDPGQGLRLIYYSQIVNDFQKGDIAEGYSVSREKKESFPLTVTSAQKNPTAFYLCASSRRDRRNTEAFFGQGTRLTVV.

This clone is identified as medium-sized from frequency. CDR3 amino acids: CASSVDGIEAFF. The V and J genes are TRBV9 and TRBJ1-1. CDR3 size: 12 residues. Nucleotide data are not available. Germline-derived CDR1 and CDR2 are SGDLS and YYNGEE.

This clone shows up as large by frequency. This chain uses TRBV7-8 with TRBJ2-6; no DNA is available, so the TRBD1 call from TCRdb remains unchecked. The germline CDR1 and CDR2 sequences are SGHVS and FQNEAQ. The CDR3 spans 16 residues. No DNA is listed. The chain's CDR3 is CASSPGGMSGANVLTF.

Frequency places this clone as large. The CDR3 sequence: CASRLARETEEQFF. The rearrangement uses TRBV2 and TRBJ2-1; TCRdb returns TRBD2, unconfirmable since there is no DNA. CDR3 size: 14 residues. Nucleotide data are not available. Germline V gene data show CDR1 as SNHLY and CDR2 as FYNNEI.

This clone is labeled medium-sized based on frequency. The gene calls are TRBV27 and TRBJ2-1; TCRdb reports TRBD1, a call that lacks DNA to check it against. This CDR3 has 14 residues. The DNA is not on file. The germline CDR1 and CDR2 sequences are MNHEY and SMNVEV (reference sequence). The CDR3 sequence is CASSGQGDGNEQFF.

This clone is deemed large by its frequency. The CDR3 spells CASSQEGTYSGNTIYF. The chain couples TRBV5-1 to TRBJ1-3. The germline V gene has CDR1 SGHRS and CDR2 YFSETQ. The CDR3 has 16 residues. Nucleotide data are not available.

According to its frequency, this clone is medium-sized. The chain joins TRBV6-1 to TRBJ2-3; TCRdb indicates TRBD1, and absent DNA this call remains unverified. Looked up from germline, CDR1 is MNHNS and CDR2 is SASEGT. The CDR3 spans 16 residues. No DNA is recorded. The CDR3 loop is CASSGDRAAYTDTQYF.

According to its frequency, this clone is medium-sized. The V gene is TRBV11-2, the J gene TRBJ2-3; there is no DNA to check the TCRdb D call of TRBD2. The CDR3 length is 16 residues. The DNA is not on file. Germline V CDR1 and CDR2: SGHAT, FQNNGV. This chain's CDR3 is CASSLGAAGWVDTQYF.

Measured by frequency, this clone is large. The CDR3 sequence is CASSESTGQANGYTF. This chain joins TRBV10-2 and TRBJ1-2; as DNA is missing, the TRBD1 call by TCRdb cannot be tested. The germline V gene has CDR1 WSHSY and CDR2 SAAADI. The CDR3 loop spans 15 amino acids. The DNA is unrecorded.

This clone is called medium-sized (0.01 to 0.1%) based on its frequency. V gene TRBV7-6 combines with J gene TRBJ2-1; TCRdb's D call, TRBD2, is unchecked because there is no DNA. Germline-derived CDR1 and CDR2 are SGHVS and FNYEAQ. The CDR3 totals 15 residues. No DNA sequence is on record. CDR3 protein: CASSLVAGGYNEQFF.

The CDR3 sequence is CASTIPRGIHHSPLHF. The chain links TRBV2 to TRBJ1-6; TCRdb returns TRBD1, unconfirmable since there is no DNA. CDR3 length equals 16 residues. No DNA is given. Germline values: CDR1 SNHLY, CDR2 FYNNEI.

This clone registers medium-sized (0.01 to 0.1%) by frequency. The V gene is TRBV2, the J gene TRBJ2-2; TCRdb's D gene call, TRBD2, goes unchecked for lack of DNA. CDR1 and CDR2 (germline): SNHLY, FYNNEI. This CDR3 comprises 15 residues. The record lacks a DNA sequence. The chain's CDR3 is CASEGLAAGGGELFF. The full variable domain, completed using reference TRBV2 and TRBJ2-2, is EPEVTQTPSHQVTQMGQEVILRCVPISNHLYFYWYRQILGQKVEFLVSFYNNEISEKSEIFDDQFSVERPDGSNFTLKIRSTKLEDSAMYFCASEGLAAGGGELFFGEGSRLTVL.

Measured by frequency, this clone is medium-sized (0.01 to 0.1%). The V gene is TRBV9, the J gene TRBJ1-5; TCRdb names TRBD1, which stays unverified in the absence of DNA. This CDR3 spans 15 amino acids. No DNA is listed. Germline CDR1 and CDR2: SGDLS and YYNGEE. This CDR3 reads CASSAGTARNQPQHF.

This clone shows up as medium-sized (0.01 to 0.1%) by frequency. V is TRBV7-9 and J is TRBJ2-7; the TRBD1 assignment by TCRdb is unverifiable without DNA. The CDR3 length is 15 residues. The DNA is unrecorded. Germline CDR1 reads SEHNR; CDR2 reads FQNEAQ (reference sequence). The CDR3 protein is CASSLGTGTSYEQYF.

By frequency, this clone registers large. The V gene is TRBV27, the J gene TRBJ2-7; absent DNA, TCRdb's TRBD1 call cannot be checked. CDR1 and CDR2 from the germline V gene are MNHEY and SMNVEV (reference sequence). The length of the CDR3 is 14 residues. DNA for this receptor is not on file. This CDR3 is CASSPGQIFYEQYF.

This clone counts as medium-sized (0.01 to 0.1%) by frequency. The genes are TRBV19 and TRBJ2-3; TCRdb's assignment of TRBD1 cannot be checked, as there is no DNA. This CDR3 has 16 amino acids. No DNA is given. Per the germline V gene, CDR1 is LNHDA and CDR2 is SQIVND (reference sequence). This CDR3 reads CASSIATGHGTDTQYF.

This clone is labeled large based on frequency. J is TRBJ1-2 and V is TRBV28. Germline CDR1 MDHEN, CDR2 SYDVKM. There are 12 residues in the CDR3. Nucleotide data are not available. Here the CDR3 reads CASSTGAYGYTF.

This clone is labeled medium-sized based on frequency. J is TRBJ2-3 and V is TRBV9; the TRBD2 assignment by TCRdb is unverifiable without DNA. In germline, CDR1 is SGDLS, CDR2 YYNGEE. CDR3 length equals 15 residues. The record lacks a DNA sequence. CDR3: CASSVSGVSTDTQYF. Together with reference TRBV9 and TRBJ2-3, the CDR3 gives the full variable domain: DSGVTQTPKHLITATGQRVTLRCSPRSGDLSVYWYQQSLDQGLQFLIQYYNGEERAKGNILERFSAQQFPDLHSELNLSSLELGDSALYFCASSVSGVSTDTQYFGPGTRLTVL.

This clone is medium-sized (0.01 to 0.1%) by frequency. This rearrangement joins TRBV5-5 to TRBJ2-7; TCRdb selects TRBD2, and the lack of DNA leaves this call unchecked. The CDR3 runs 15 residues. No DNA has been recorded. Germline V lookup: CDR1 SGHKS, CDR2 YYEKEE (reference sequence). The CDR3 sequence: CASSLWTSGKGEQYF.

This clone registers medium-sized by frequency. The chain joins TRBV5-1 to TRBJ2-2; checking the TCRdb D call of TRBD1 is not possible without DNA. Germline V gene sequence: CDR1 SGHRS, CDR2 YFSETQ. The CDR3 is made up of 18 amino acids. There is no recorded DNA. CDR3 amino acids: CASSLGQGISRRTGELFF. Looking up the rest from reference TRBV5-1 and TRBJ2-2 gives the full variable domain: KAGVTQTPRYLIKTRGQQVTLSCSPISGHRSVSWYQQTPGQGLQFLFEYFSETQRNKGNFPGRFSGRQFSNSRSEMNVSTLELGDSALYLCASSLGQGISRRTGELFFGEGSRLTVL.

This clone ranks as large in terms of frequency. The J gene is TRBJ1-3, the V gene TRBV2; TCRdb proposes TRBD1, but this gene call is untestable without DNA. This CDR3 comprises 15 residues. DNA was not recorded. CDR1 and CDR2 (germline): SNHLY, FYNNEI. The CDR3 region is CASNYRGESGNTIYF. Variable domain in full (rest from reference TRBV2 and TRBJ1-3): EPEVTQTPSHQVTQMGQEVILRCVPISNHLYFYWYRQILGQKVEFLVSFYNNEISEKSEIFDDQFSVERPDGSNFTLKIRSTKLEDSAMYFCASNYRGESGNTIYFGEGSWLTVV.

This clone is classed as large by frequency. The chain combines TRBV6-1 with TRBJ1-1; TCRdb calls TRBD1, which cannot be checked without DNA. Germline CDR1 is MNHNS and CDR2 is SASEGT. This CDR3 spans 12 amino acids. No DNA accompanies this entry. This chain's CDR3 is CASKRGGTEAFF.

In terms of frequency, this clone is medium-sized. The rearrangement joins TRBV10-3 to TRBJ2-7; TCRdb picks TRBD1, but there is no DNA to check that call. CDR1 is ENHRY and CDR2 is SYGVKD in the germline V gene. The CDR3 covers 17 residues. No DNA has been recorded. The CDR3: CAISEGQRKASSYEQYF.